This is a list of T cell receptor beta chains from one sample in a study of immune evolution from preneoplasia to lung adenocarcinoma. The assay was immunoSEQ multiplex PCR, and TCRdb's table has in-frame clones only and misses some. Of over 3,000 clones listed, about 84% are singletons. The specimen was FFPE adjacent normal lung tissue. These receptors were collected from a person aged 65-85 years with lung adenocarcinoma. Each CDR3 is given with its conserved first and last residue. D genes are given only for firm matches. Not every row has a clone size; where given, it reads once, few, many or a size class.

clone size	J gene	V gene	D gene	CDR3 DNA	CDR3 protein
once	TRBJ1-1	TRBV5-4	.	TGTGCCAGCAGCTTGGCCCCTACCGCCACTGAAGCTTTCTTT	CASSLAPTATEAFF
.	TRBJ2-1	TRBV5-1	TRBD2	TGCGCCAGCAGTTTAGGGCGACTAGCGGGAGACAATGAGCAGTTCTTC	CASSLGRLAGDNEQFF
.	TRBJ1-2	TRBV18	.	TGTGCCAGCTCACCGCTGGGACGCCCGAAACGGGATGGCTACACCTTC	CASSPLGRPKRDGYTF
.	TRBJ2-5	TRBV5-1	TRBD1	TGCGCCAGCGGCCTAACGGGACAGCAAGAGACCCAGTACTTC	CASGLTGQQETQYF
.	TRBJ2-7	TRBV9	TRBD1	TGTGCCAGCAGCCCTCGTGGAGGACAGGGGGGCTACGAGCAGTACTTC	CASSPRGGQGGYEQYF
.	TRBJ2-2	TRBV28	.	TGTGCCAGCAGTTGGCAGAACACCGGGGAGCTGTTTTTT	CASSWQNTGELFF
.	TRBJ1-1	TRBV18	.	TGTGCCAGCGCCCCGTTGCGTAAAGAAGCTTTCTTT	CASAPLRKEAFF
.	TRBJ2-3	TRBV5-4	.	TGTGCCAGCAGCCCCGGGCCCACAGATACGCAGTATTTT	CASSPGPTDTQYF
.	TRBJ2-6	TRBV5-1	TRBD1	TGCGCCAGCAGCTTCCGGACAGGGCGCTTCTCTGGGGCCAACGTCCTGACTTTC	CASSFRTGRFSGANVLTF
.	TRBJ2-2	TRBV7-6	.	TGTGCCAGCAGCTTAGCCACAGGGTACACCGGGGAGCTGTTTTTT	CASSLATGYTGELFF
once	TRBJ1-1	TRBV2	.	TGTGCCAGCAGTGCCCGTTGGGATTACACTGAAGCTTTCTTT	CASSARWDYTEAFF
few	TRBJ1-2	TRBV18	.	TGTGCCAGCTCACCGCAGGGGCCTCGTGATGGCTACACCTTC	CASSPQGPRDGYTF
.	TRBJ2-5	TRBV11-3	.	TGTGCCAGCAGCTTTAGGACCAAAGAGACCCAGTACTTC	CASSFRTKETQYF
.	TRBJ2-5	TRBV7-2	TRBD1	TGTGCCAGCAGCAGCACAGGGGTCGTCGGGGAGACCCAGTACTTC	CASSSTGVVGETQYF
.	TRBJ2-3	TRBV5-4	.	TGTGCCAGCAGTCTTCGGAACGGGGGCACAGATACGCAGTATTTT	CASSLRNGGTDTQYF
.	TRBJ2-7	TRBV5-1	.	TGCGCCAGCAGCTTGGATCTGGGAGCGTTTGGGGAGCAGTACTTC	CASSLDLGAFGEQYF
.	TRBJ2-1	TRBV15	TRBD2	TGTGCCACCAGGGGGACTAGCGGGATAAATGAGCAGTTCTTC	CATRGTSGINEQFF
.	TRBJ2-1	TRBV6-5	TRBD2	TGTGCCAGCCGCTCTTCGACTAGCTTGGCTGAGCAGTTCTTC	CASRSSTSLAEQFF
.	TRBJ1-5	TRBV30	.	TGTGCCTGGAGTTCGGGGGGGAATCAGCCCCAGCATTTT	CAWSSGGNQPQHF
.	TRBJ2-7	TRBV19	TRBD1	TGTGCCAGTAGTATCTCAGGGGGCCGCTCCTACGAGCAGTACTTC	CASSISGGRSYEQYF
.	TRBJ1-2	TRBV28	.	TGTGCCAGCAGTGCCTCATCCGGGGCCTGGGGTGGTGGCTACACCTTC	CASSASSGAWGGGYTF
.	TRBJ1-5	TRBV4-1	.	TGCGCCAGCAGCCAAGAGGCCCAGGCCCTAGGGCGGCCCCAGCATTTT	CASSQEAQALGRPQHF
few	TRBJ1-2	TRBV5-1	.	TGCGCCAGCAGCTCGTGGGACACTCACTATGGCTACACCTTC	CASSSWDTHYGYTF
once	TRBJ2-2	TRBV7-2	.	TGTGCCAGCAGCTTAGCATACACCGGGGAGCTGTTTTTT	CASSLAYTGELFF
.	TRBJ1-2	TRBV29-1	.	TGCAGCGTTGAGGGGAACAGGGTAGATGGATATGGCTACACCTTC	CSVEGNRVDGYGYTF
.	TRBJ2-3	TRBV5-1	.	TGCGCCAGCAGCCCAGACCCCTGGGGATCCCCAGATACGCAGTATTTT	CASSPDPWGSPDTQYF
.	TRBJ2-7	TRBV4-2	TRBD2	TGTGCCAGCACCGGACCCATGGGCGGGGGCGAGCAGTACTTC	CASTGPMGGGEQYF
.	TRBJ1-5	TRBV5-6	TRBD1	TGTGCCAGCAGCTTGGCAGGGGGAAGAGGGCAGCCCCAGCATTTT	CASSLAGGRGQPQHF
once	TRBJ2-1	TRBV28	.	TGTGCCAGCAGTCTGACGGAAAAATACAATGAGCAGTTCTTC	CASSLTEKYNEQFF
.	TRBJ2-1	TRBV6-5	TRBD1	TGTGCCAGCACCATGACAGGGAAGGGTGAGCAGTTCTTC	CASTMTGKGEQFF
few	TRBJ1-1	TRBV30	.	TGTGCCTGGGTAATGAACACTGAAGCTTTCTTT	CAWVMNTEAFF
.	TRBJ1-4	TRBV19	.	TGTGCCAGTAGTATAGGGGCACCTTTCAATGAAAAACTGTTTTTT	CASSIGAPFNEKLFF
.	TRBJ2-2	TRBV6-5	.	TGTGCCAGCAGCCTTGCGACAGTCGGCACCGGGGAGCTGTTTTTT	CASSLATVGTGELFF
.	TRBJ2-1	TRBV10-3	.	TGTGCCATCAGTGACGAGACCATAATCGATGAGCAGTTCTTC	CAISDETIIDEQFF
.	TRBJ1-2	TRBV7-9	TRBD1	TGTGCCAGCAGGGGACAGGGGAGACATGGCTACACCTTC	CASRGQGRHGYTF
.	TRBJ2-3	TRBV11-2	.	TGTGCCAGCAGCCCCCGGGGCACCACAGATACGCAGTATTTT	CASSPRGTTDTQYF
.	TRBJ2-5	TRBV10-2	.	TGCGCCAGCAGTGAGGGTGGGGGACTTGGGGAGACCCAGTACTTC	CASSEGGGLGETQYF
.	TRBJ2-3	TRBV27	.	TGTGCCAGCAGTTTATCTCCGGGTTTGGGGGATACGCAGTATTTT	CASSLSPGLGDTQYF
once	TRBJ2-7	TRBV10-3	.	TGTGCCATCACCTCAAGGGATCCGTACGAGCAGTACTTC	CAITSRDPYEQYF
.	TRBJ2-1	TRBV25-1	TRBD2	TGTGCCAGCAGTGAAAGCGGGAGAATGGTCAATGAGCAGTTCTTC	CASSESGRMVNEQFF
few	TRBJ2-2	TRBV28	TRBD1	TGTGCCATCGTGAAACCGACAGGGTGGGCCGGGGAGCTGTTTTTT	CAIVKPTGWAGELFF
once	TRBJ2-1	TRBV28	.	TGTGCCAGCAGTTCCCCTAGGTTGCGGTTCTTC	CASSSPRLRFF
.	TRBJ1-5	TRBV5-6	TRBD1	TGTGCCAGCAGCGCGGGAGGGGACAGCTACAATCAGCCCCAGCATTTT	CASSAGGDSYNQPQHF
once	TRBJ1-5	TRBV19	.	TGTGCCAGTAGTATCCCTCAAGGTGGAGGGTGGGTGCAGCCCCAGCATTTT	CASSIPQGGGWVQPQHF
.	TRBJ2-5	TRBV2	.	TGTGCCAGCAAACAGGGGAGGTCAGAGACCCAGTACTTC	CASKQGRSETQYF
once	TRBJ1-4	TRBV2	.	TGTGCCAGCATGAAGGCAGGTCTTAATGAAAAACTGTTTTTT	CASMKAGLNEKLFF
.	TRBJ2-3	TRBV4-1	TRBD2	TGCGCCAGCACCGGACTAGCGGGCCTCCAAGATACGCAGTATTTT	CASTGLAGLQDTQYF